These 4 T cell receptor beta chains were sequenced from one sample in a study of chemoradiotherapy in HPV16-positive cancers. Method: immunoSEQ multiplex PCR; TCRdb's copy keeps in-frame clones and lacks some. The table includes some 30,000 clones, 80% detected once. The source material was blood, sampled from a patient who underwent chemoradiotherapy. Receptor source: a human donor with HPV-associated anogenital cancer.

The chain has TRBV5-1 and TRBJ2-5; 9 positions agree with TRBD2. The V and J ends lost 0 bases and 5 bases, in that order; junction bases with no gene match: 8. There are 16 residues in the CDR3. Germline CDR1 is SGHRS and CDR2 is YFSETQ. The CDR3 nucleotides are TGCGCCAGCAGCTTGGGTCCCGCGGGGGGGCTGGAGACCCAGTACTTC. Its translation: CASSLGPAGGLETQYF.

The chain has TRBV2 and TRBJ2-3; TRBD1 aligns across 9 bases. Per the germline V gene, CDR1 is SNHLY and CDR2 is FYNNEI. The CDR3 totals 13 residues. The J segment lost 4 bases and the V segment lost 11 bases, leaving 7 bases of the junction unmatched. CDR3 amino acids: CAGKGQGPDTQYF. The CDR3 bases are TGTGCCGGGAAAGGACAGGGGCCAGATACGCAGTATTTT.

V and J are TRBV6-1 and TRBJ2-1, with 10 positions matching TRBD2. J lost 5 bases, V lost 0 bases, and 4 bases had no gene match. The CDR3 is 16 amino acids. Germline loops: CDR1 MNHNS, CDR2 SASEGT. In nucleotides, the CDR3 is TGTGCCAGCAGTGAAGCGTTACTAGCGGGAAACAATGAGCAGTTCTTC. Protein product: CASSEALLAGNNEQFF.

This chain connects TRBV7-7 to TRBJ2-7, with 9 bases fitting TRBD1. Germline V gene data show CDR1 as SSHAT and CDR2 as FNYEAQ (reference sequence). The CDR3 loop spans 14 amino acids. Trimming took 9 bases from V and 1 from J; bases not matched to a gene: 7. CDR3 DNA sequence: TGTGCCAGTCCCCCGGGACAGGGATCCTACGAGCAGTACTTC. The encoded protein is CASPPGQGSYEQYF.